Following are 19 T cell receptor beta chains from one sample sequenced in a study of blood T cell repertoires in COVID-19. The data were produced by immunoSEQ multiplex PCR, yet TCRdb's version contains in-frame clones alone and is incomplete. The table has 240,000 or so clones, around 89% seen once; the top ten hold around 10%. The sequencing sample was made of PBMCs or T cells enriched from blood (not recorded which). The receptors come from a man aged 35-49 years who had recovered from COVID-19.

The chain couples TRBV15 to TRBJ1-1, with no clear D. CDR3 length equals 19 residues. The germline gives CDR1 LNHNV, CDR2 YYDKDF (reference sequence). V dropped 4 bases and J dropped 1 base, with 25 bases sitting between them. The CDR3 protein is CATSTHAGPGLVENTEAFF. The CDR3 DNA follows: TGTGCCACCAGCACCCATGCCGGGCCCGGACTGGTGGAGAACACTGAAGCTTTCTTT. Complete variable domain (other parts from reference TRBV15 and TRBJ1-1): DAMVIQNPRYQVTQFGKPVTLSCSQTLNHNVMYWYQQKSSQAPKLLFHYYDKDFNNEADTPDNFQSRRPNTSFCFLDIRSPGLGDTAMYLCATSTHAGPGLVENTEAFFGQGTRLTVV.

This chain uses TRBV27 with TRBJ2-5; no clear D gene. Germline V gives CDR1 MNHEY, CDR2 SMNVEV (reference sequence). V lost 2 bases and J lost 2, with 3 bases in between. The CDR3 totals 12 residues. CDR3 residues: CASSLRQETQYF. In DNA form, the CDR3 reads TGTGCCAGCAGTTTACGGCAAGAGACCCAGTACTTC.

This chain uses TRBV11-3 with TRBJ2-3; TRBD1 aligns across 9 bases. Germline loops: CDR1 SGHNT, CDR2 YENEEA. The CDR3 spans 16 residues. V dropped 5 bases and J dropped 4; count of bases not matched to a gene: 10. The chain's CDR3 is CASSPQTGGGSDTQYF. The CDR3 nucleotides are TGTGCCAGCAGCCCTCAGACAGGGGGGGGGTCAGATACGCAGTATTTT.

This rearrangement joins TRBV19 to TRBJ2-6, with a possible D match to TRBD1 (7 bases). The CDR3 length is 18 residues. V lost 5 bases to trimming and J lost 2 bases, with 19 bases between them. CDR1 is LNHDA, CDR2 SQIVND, per germline (reference sequence). This CDR3 reads CASSPRRGQGTGANVLTF. The CDR3 nucleotides are TGTGCCAGTAGTCCGAGGAGGGGGCAGGGAACTGGGGCCAACGTCCTGACTTTC. The variable domain in full, completed from reference TRBV19 and TRBJ2-6, reads DGGITQSPKYLFRKEGQNVTLSCEQNLNHDAMYWYRQDPGQGLRLIYYSQIVNDFQKGDIAEGYSVSREKKESFPLTVTSAQKNPTAFYLCASSPRRGQGTGANVLTFGAGSRLTVL.

The chain recombines TRBV9 with TRBJ1-1; D perhaps matches TRBD1 (6 bases). The V end was cut by 4 bases, the J end by 0 bases, with 10 bases between. Germline values: CDR1 SGDLS, CDR2 YYNGEE. This CDR3 contains 14 residues. The CDR3 region is CASSSRGMNTEAFF. The CDR3 DNA is TGTGCCAGCAGCTCAAGGGGGATGAACACTGAAGCTTTCTTT. Based on the CDR3 plus reference TRBV9 and TRBJ1-1, the full variable domain is DSGVTQTPKHLITATGQRVTLRCSPRSGDLSVYWYQQSLDQGLQFLIQYYNGEERAKGNILERFSAQQFPDLHSELNLSSLELGDSALYFCASSSRGMNTEAFFGQGTRLTVV.

This clone has only one observation. The chain is built from TRBV19 and TRBJ2-1; 8 positions match TRBD1. The germline V gene has CDR1 LNHDA and CDR2 SQIVND (reference sequence). Trimming removed 2 bases from V and 4 bases from J; junction bases left unmatched: 10. The CDR3 runs to 17 residues. The CDR3: CASSIIGADRAYNEQFF. DNA of the CDR3: TGTGCCAGTAGTATAATCGGCGCGGACAGGGCGTACAATGAGCAGTTCTTC.

The CDR3 coding sequence is TGTGCCAGCAGCTCGAGTACTCAGGGGGCAGCGGCACAAGAGACCCAGTACTTC. It is translated as CASSSSTQGAAAQETQYF. The chain carries TRBV28 and TRBJ2-5; 8 bases match TRBD1. Germline lookup yields CDR1 MDHEN and CDR2 SYDVKM. The CDR3 extends over 18 amino acids. Losses at the gene ends were 6 bases for V and 2 bases for J; bases not matched to a gene: 17.

This chain joins TRBV10-2 and TRBJ2-1; possibly TRBD2 for D (5 bases). CDR3 length: 15 residues. In germline, CDR1 is WSHSY, CDR2 SAAADI. V was cut by 2 bases and J by 2 bases, with 10 bases left in between. In DNA, the CDR3 is TGCGCCAGCAGTGAGAGTAGCGCCACCTACAATGAGCAGTTCTTC. It encodes CASSESSATYNEQFF.

The V call is TRBV19, the J call TRBJ1-2, with D possibly being TRBD1 (6 bases). Germline V gene data show CDR1 as LNHDA and CDR2 as SQIVND (reference sequence). With 3 bases removed from V and 1 base from J, the gap between germline ends came to 15 bases. The CDR3 has 16 amino acids. CDR3: CASSMGGRTVNYGYTF. CDR3 nucleotides: TGTGCCAGTAGTATGGGCGGTAGGACAGTTAACTATGGCTACACCTTC.

This sequence joins TRBV7-3 and TRBJ2-1, with a weak D call TRBD1 (6 bases). This CDR3 region has 13 residues. V lost 2 bases to trimming and J lost 9 bases, with 11 bases between them. Germline V gene data show CDR1 as SGHTA and CDR2 as FQGTGA. This chain's CDR3 is CASSLSQGSEQFF. In DNA, the CDR3 is TGTGCCAGCAGCTTATCCCAGGGGAGTGAGCAGTTCTTC.

The chain joins TRBV19 to TRBJ1-2; the D gene is possibly TRBD1 (5 bases). V lost 5 bases, J lost 0 bases, and 19 bases lay in between. There are 17 residues in the CDR3. Germline-derived CDR1 and CDR2 are LNHDA and SQIVND (reference sequence). CDR3 DNA: TGTGCCAGTAGTCCGCTTGGGGACTACCAAGCTAACTATGGCTACACCTTC. Residues: CASSPLGDYQANYGYTF.

The table lists this clone with a count of one. This chain uses TRBV7-2 with TRBJ1-5; tentatively, D is TRBD1 (5 bases). This CDR3 has 14 residues. With 1 base removed from V and 6 bases from J, the gap between germline ends came to 10 bases. CDR1 SGHTA and CDR2 FQGNSA come from the germline V gene. The CDR3: CASSLVAGPQPQHF. The CDR3, as DNA: TGTGCCAGCAGCTTAGTCGCAGGGCCTCAGCCCCAGCATTTT.

This chain joins TRBV2 and TRBJ2-6, with TRBD1 as a possible D gene (5 bases). Trimming removed 7 bases from V and 0 bases from J, with 13 bases in between. CDR1 is SNHLY, CDR2 FYNNEI, per germline. CDR3 length: 16 amino acids. CDR3 bases: TGTGCCAGCACTCCCGACAGTTCCTCTGGGGCCAACGTCCTGACTTTC. It specifies CASTPDSSSGANVLTF.

The chain links TRBV19 to TRBJ2-1; TRBD1 agrees at 7 bases. This CDR3 comprises 14 residues. V lost 3 bases and J lost 9; bases outside the gene matches: 8. From germline, CDR1 is LNHDA and CDR2 SQIVND (reference sequence). The CDR3 nucleotides read TGTGCCAGTAGTATTGGACAGGCCCGTAGTGAGCAGTTCTTC. Its translation is CASSIGQARSEQFF.

The chain links TRBV2 to TRBJ2-5, with D tentatively TRBD2 (6 bases). Germline CDR1 and CDR2: SNHLY and FYNNEI. The CDR3 consists of 17 residues. V lost 3 bases to trimming and J lost 1 base, with 18 bases between them. This CDR3 is CASSDSIPSESQETQYF. As DNA, the CDR3 is TGTGCCAGCAGTGATAGTATTCCTAGCGAGAGCCAAGAGACCCAGTACTTC.

V and J are TRBV2 and TRBJ1-2, with a tentative D call TRBD1 (6 bases). There are 12 residues in the CDR3. Germline V gene data show CDR1 as SNHLY and CDR2 as FYNNEI. Trimming removed 11 bases at V and 2 bases at J, with 12 bases between. CDR3 nucleotides: TGTGCCTGGGGAGGGGGGAACTATGGCTACACCTTC. Amino acid sequence: CAWGGGNYGYTF.

Only one count was recorded for this clone. The V call is TRBV19, the J call TRBJ1-2; TRBD1 aligns across 9 bases. The CDR3 is 14 amino acids. Germline trimming cut 4 bases from V and 5 bases from J; bases unmatched to any gene: 5. Germline lookup yields CDR1 LNHDA and CDR2 SQIVND (reference sequence). As DNA, the CDR3 is TGTGCCAGTAGTACGGTACAGGGGGCGTATGGCTACACCTTC. Protein: CASSTVQGAYGYTF.

V gene TRBV6-6 combines with J gene TRBJ1-1; maybe TRBD1 (6 bases). The V end lost 8 bases, the J end lost 8 bases, and 18 bases lay between the germline ends. The CDR3 is made up of 13 amino acids. Germline V gene data show CDR1 as MNHNY and CDR2 as SVGAGI (reference sequence). The CDR3 sequence: CASGTPNPLEAFF. DNA of the CDR3: TGTGCCAGCGGGACACCAAACCCACTCGAAGCTTTCTTT.

In this sample, this clone turned up a few times. This rearrangement joins TRBV19 to TRBJ1-5; TRBD1 is a possible D gene (6 bases). V gave up 10 bases and J gave up 1 base, with 14 bases separating them. Looked up from germline, CDR1 is LNHDA and CDR2 is SQIVND (reference sequence). The CDR3 is 14 amino acids. The CDR3 nucleotides read TGTGCCATTTCACCAGGGGTAAGCAATCAGCCCCAGCATTTT. Its translation: CAISPGVSNQPQHF.